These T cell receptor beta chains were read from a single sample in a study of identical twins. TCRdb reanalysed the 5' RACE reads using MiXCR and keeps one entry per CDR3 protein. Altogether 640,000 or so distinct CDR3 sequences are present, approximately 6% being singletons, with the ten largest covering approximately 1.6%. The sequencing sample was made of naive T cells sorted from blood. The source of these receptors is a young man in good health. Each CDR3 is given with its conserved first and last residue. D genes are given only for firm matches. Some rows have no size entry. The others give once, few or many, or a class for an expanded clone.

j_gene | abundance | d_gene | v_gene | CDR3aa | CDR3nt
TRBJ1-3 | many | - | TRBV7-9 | CATPRKDSGNTIYF | TGTGCCACTCCCCGTAAGGATTCTGGAAACACCATATATTTT
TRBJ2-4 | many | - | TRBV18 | CASSPLPGGLGAKNIQYF | TGTGCCAGCTCACCACTCCCAGGGGGGCTAGGAGCCAAAAACATTCAGTACTTC
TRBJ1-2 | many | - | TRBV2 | CASSRASNYGYTF | TGTGCCAGCAGCAGGGCATCCAACTATGGCTACACCTTC
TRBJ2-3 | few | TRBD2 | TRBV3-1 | CASSQDGRASTDTQYF | TGTGCCAGCAGCCAAGACGGGAGGGCCAGCACAGATACGCAGTATTTT
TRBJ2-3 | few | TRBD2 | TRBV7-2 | CASSYSGREQYF | TGTGCCAGCAGTTATAGCGGGAGAGAGCAGTATTTT
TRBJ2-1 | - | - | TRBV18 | CASSFAEYNEQFF | TGTGCCAGCTCATTTGCAGAATACAATGAGCAGTTCTTC
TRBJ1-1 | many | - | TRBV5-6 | CASSLSYRADTEAFF | TGTGCCAGCAGCTTGTCTTACAGGGCGGACACTGAAGCTTTCTTT
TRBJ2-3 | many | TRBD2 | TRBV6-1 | CASRPGLGTDTQYF | TGTGCCAGCAGGCCGGGACTAGGCACAGATACGCAGTATTTT
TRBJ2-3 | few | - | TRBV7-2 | CASSFGTNTQYF | TGTGCCAGCAGCTTTGGTACAAATACGCAGTATTTT
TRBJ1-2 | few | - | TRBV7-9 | CATRGATNYGYTF | TGTGCCACCCGGGGCGCGACTAACTATGGCTACACCTTC
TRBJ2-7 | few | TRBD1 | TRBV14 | CASSPTGGFYEQYF | TGTGCCAGCAGCCCGACAGGGGGGTTCTACGAGCAGTACTTC
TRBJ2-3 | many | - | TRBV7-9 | CASSPRGLGADTQYF | TGTGCCAGCAGCCCAAGAGGGTTAGGAGCAGATACGCAGTATTTT
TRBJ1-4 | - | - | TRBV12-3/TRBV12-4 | CASSFPGAGGFGKLFF | TGTGCCAGCAGTTTCCCCGGGGCGGGGGGATTCGGAAAACTGTTTTTT
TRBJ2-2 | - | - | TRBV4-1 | CASSQEQGLLNTGELFF | TGCGCCAGCAGCCAAGAACAGGGCCTCCTGAACACCGGGGAGCTGTTTTTT
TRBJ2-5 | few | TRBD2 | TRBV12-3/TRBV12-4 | CASSSRAGGPVQETQYF | TGTGCCAGCAGCTCCAGAGCGGGAGGGCCGGTACAAGAGACCCAGTACTTC
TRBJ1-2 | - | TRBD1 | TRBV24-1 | CATSDPTGLDYGYTF | TGTGCCACCAGTGATCCGACAGGGCTAGACTATGGCTACACCTTC
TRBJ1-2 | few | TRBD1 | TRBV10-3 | CAISGKQSGTGGYGYTF | TGTGCCATCAGTGGAAAACAATCCGGGACAGGAGGCTATGGCTACACCTTC
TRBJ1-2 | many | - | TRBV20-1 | CSASFLSESYGYTF | TGCAGTGCTAGTTTCCTATCGGAATCCTATGGCTACACCTTC
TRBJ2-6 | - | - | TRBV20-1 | CSARDRGASGANVLTF | TGCAGTGCTAGAGATCGAGGGGCCTCTGGGGCCAACGTCCTGACTTTC
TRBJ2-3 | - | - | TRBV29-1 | CSVEEYPTDTQYF | TGCAGCGTTGAAGAATATCCAACAGATACGCAGTATTTT
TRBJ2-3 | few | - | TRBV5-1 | CASRLARLQDTQYF | TGCGCCAGCAGATTGGCCCGTCTTCAAGATACGCAGTATTTT
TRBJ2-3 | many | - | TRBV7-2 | CASIHMVASSTDTQYF | TGTGCCAGCATCCACATGGTAGCGAGTAGCACAGATACGCAGTATTTT
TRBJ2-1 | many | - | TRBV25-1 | CASSEDGGSYNEQFF | TGTGCCAGCAGCGAGGACGGTGGCTCCTACAATGAGCAGTTCTTC
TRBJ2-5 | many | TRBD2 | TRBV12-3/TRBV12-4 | CASSAFPKMGGETQYF | TGTGCCAGCAGCGCATTCCCTAAAATGGGGGGGGAGACCCAGTACTTC
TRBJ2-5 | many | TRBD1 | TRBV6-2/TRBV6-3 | CASRTDRIGAQYF | TGTGCCAGCAGGACGGACAGGATCGGGGCCCAGTACTTC
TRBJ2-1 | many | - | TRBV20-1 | CSARDPKRVGAGHEQFF | TGCAGTGCTAGAGATCCCAAACGAGTAGGGGCAGGTCATGAGCAGTTCTTC
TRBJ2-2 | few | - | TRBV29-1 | CSAAGTGELFF | TGCAGCGCGGCCGGGACCGGGGAGCTGTTTTTT
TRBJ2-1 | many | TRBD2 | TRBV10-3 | CAIGSGGHSYNEQFF | TGTGCCATCGGTAGCGGGGGTCACTCCTACAATGAGCAGTTCTTC
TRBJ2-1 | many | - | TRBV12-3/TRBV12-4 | CASSLRVGYNEQFF | TGTGCCAGCAGTCTCAGGGTGGGCTACAATGAGCAGTTCTTC
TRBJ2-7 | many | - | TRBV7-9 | CASSAPPETSYEQYF | TGTGCCAGCAGCGCTCCCCCAGAGACGTCCTACGAGCAGTACTTC
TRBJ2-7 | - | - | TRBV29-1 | CSVEWDSYEQYF | TGCAGCGTTGAGTGGGATTCCTACGAGCAGTACTTC
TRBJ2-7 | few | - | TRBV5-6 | CASSFIGWESSYEQYF | TGTGCCAGCAGCTTCATAGGGTGGGAGAGCTCCTACGAGCAGTACTTC
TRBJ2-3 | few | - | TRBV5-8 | CASSWGDRTSTDTQYF | TGTGCCAGCAGCTGGGGGGACAGAACTAGCACAGATACGCAGTATTTT
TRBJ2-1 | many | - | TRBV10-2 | CASSVGGYNEQFF | TGCGCCAGCAGTGTAGGAGGCTACAATGAGCAGTTCTTC
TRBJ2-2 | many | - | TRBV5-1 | CASSLGRGTGELFF | TGCGCCAGCAGCTTGGGCCGAGGCACCGGGGAGCTGTTTTTT
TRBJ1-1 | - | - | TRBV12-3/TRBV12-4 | CASSFFSTEAFF | TGTGCCAGCAGTTTTTTCAGCACTGAAGCTTTCTTT
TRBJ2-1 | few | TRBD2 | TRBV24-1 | CATSDPGSLAGGPSNEQFF | TGTGCCACCAGTGATCCTGGGTCACTAGCGGGAGGGCCTTCCAATGAGCAGTTCTTC
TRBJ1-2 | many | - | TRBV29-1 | CSTDPDRPGYGYTF | TGCAGCACTGACCCAGACAGGCCTGGCTATGGCTACACCTTC
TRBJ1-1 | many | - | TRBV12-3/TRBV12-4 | CASSLGERAEAFF | TGTGCCAGCAGTTTAGGTGAGAGGGCTGAAGCTTTCTTT
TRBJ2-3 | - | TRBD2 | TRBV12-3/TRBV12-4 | CASSFLVGTSGRAQKDTQYF | TGTGCCAGCAGTTTTTTGGTGGGGACTAGCGGGAGGGCCCAGAAAGATACGCAGTATTTT
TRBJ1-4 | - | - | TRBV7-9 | CASSLTGQTNEKLFF | TGTGCCAGCAGCTTAACTGGCCAGACTAATGAAAAACTGTTTTTT
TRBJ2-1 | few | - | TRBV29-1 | CSVWTNSYNEQFF | TGCAGCGTTTGGACCAACTCCTACAATGAGCAGTTCTTC
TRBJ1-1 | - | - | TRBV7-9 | CASTPSGEAFF | TGTGCCAGCACCCCTTCTGGTGAAGCTTTCTTT
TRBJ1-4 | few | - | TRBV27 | CASSVGQSNEKLFF | TGTGCCAGCAGCGTTGGACAGAGTAATGAAAAACTGTTTTTT
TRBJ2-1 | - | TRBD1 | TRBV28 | CASSPGTVDNEQFF | TGTGCCAGCAGCCCGGGGACAGTAGACAATGAGCAGTTCTTC
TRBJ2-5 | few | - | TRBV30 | CAWNRDNQETQYF | TGTGCCTGGAACCGGGACAACCAAGAGACCCAGTACTTC
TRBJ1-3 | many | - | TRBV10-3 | CAISSREGSGNTIYF | TGTGCCATCAGCTCCCGGGAGGGCTCTGGAAACACCATATATTTT
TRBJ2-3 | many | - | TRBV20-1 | CSARTEGSTDTQYF | TGCAGTGCTAGAACGGAGGGAAGCACAGATACGCAGTATTTT
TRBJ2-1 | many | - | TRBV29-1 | CSVDGARHNEQFF | TGCAGCGTTGATGGGGCCAGACACAATGAGCAGTTCTTC
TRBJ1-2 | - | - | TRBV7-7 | CASSSGRSYGYTF | TGTGCCAGCAGCTCCGGGCGGAGCTATGGCTACACCTTC
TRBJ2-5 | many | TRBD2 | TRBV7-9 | CASSLKASGSETQYF | TGTGCCAGCAGCTTAAAGGCTAGCGGGAGTGAGACCCAGTACTTC
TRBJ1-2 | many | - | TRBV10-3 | CATQSPGDYGYTF | TGTGCCACCCAGTCTCCCGGGGACTATGGCTACACCTTC